This is a list of T cell receptor beta chains from one sample in a study of shared clonotypes between healthy human individuals. Assay used: immunoSEQ multiplex PCR; TCRdb lists only in-frame clones, some missing. The sample lists fewer than 800,000 clones, around 92% occurring once. Sequencing was done on a sample of naive CD8+ T cells sorted from blood. These receptor sequences come from a man aged 30 to 39 in good health. CDR3s include the opening cysteine and the closing phenylalanine or tryptophan. Fields, in order: J gene, clone size, V gene, D gene, CDR3 protein, CDR3 DNA. D genes are given only for firm matches. Rows give clone size only sometimes, using once, few, many, or a class for an expanded clone.

J: TRBJ1-1; size: -; V: TRBV5-1; D: TRBD1; CDR3: CASSLAVGQGTEAFF; DNA: TGCGCCAGCAGCTTGGCCGTGGGACAGGGGACTGAAGCTTTCTTT
J: TRBJ2-7; size: -; V: TRBV7-9; D: TRBD1; CDR3: CASSGGTGVYEQYF; DNA: TGTGCCAGCAGCGGAGGGACAGGGGTCTACGAGCAGTACTTC
J: TRBJ2-2; size: few; V: TRBV2; D: -; CDR3: CASRPGELFF; DNA: TGTGCCAGCCGACCCGGGGAGCTGTTTTTT
J: TRBJ2-5; size: -; V: TRBV4-3; D: TRBD2; CDR3: CASSPGTSRGETQYF; DNA: TGCGCCAGCAGCCCCGGGACTAGCCGTGGCGAGACCCAGTACTTC
J: TRBJ2-4; size: -; V: TRBV7-9; D: -; CDR3: CASSLAAGADIQYF; DNA: TGTGCCAGCAGCTTAGCGGCAGGTGCGGACATTCAGTACTTC
J: TRBJ2-7; size: -; V: TRBV11-2; D: TRBD1; CDR3: CASSLLPGQSYEQYF; DNA: TGTGCCAGCAGCTTATTGCCGGGACAGAGCTACGAGCAGTACTTC
J: TRBJ1-2; size: -; V: TRBV9; D: TRBD1; CDR3: CASSLPGQGRNGYTF; DNA: TGTGCCAGCAGCCTACCGGGACAGGGGAGAAATGGCTACACCTTC
J: TRBJ2-7; size: -; V: TRBV5-5; D: TRBD2; CDR3: CASSSALAGVRYEQYF; DNA: TGTGCCAGCAGCTCGGCTCTAGCGGGAGTTAGGTACGAGCAGTACTTC
J: TRBJ2-7; size: -; V: TRBV7-2; D: -; CDR3: CASSPTGTYEQYF; DNA: TGTGCCAGCAGCCCTACCGGAACCTACGAGCAGTACTTC
J: TRBJ1-5; size: few; V: TRBV27; D: -; CDR3: CASGPGSRLSNQPQHF; DNA: TGTGCCAGCGGCCCGGGGTCACGGTTAAGCAATCAGCCCCAGCATTTT
J: TRBJ2-1; size: -; V: TRBV7-9; D: TRBD2; CDR3: CASSTTSGVNEQFF; DNA: TGTGCCAGCAGCACAACTAGCGGGGTCAATGAGCAGTTCTTC
J: TRBJ2-7; size: -; V: TRBV5-5; D: -; CDR3: CASSPEPYFGSPYEQYF; DNA: TGTGCCAGCAGCCCGGAACCTTACTTCGGAAGCCCCTACGAGCAGTACTTC
J: TRBJ2-7; size: few; V: TRBV7-8; D: -; CDR3: CASSFETEASYEQYF; DNA: TGTGCCAGCAGCTTTGAGACTGAGGCCTCCTACGAGCAGTACTTC
J: TRBJ2-3; size: -; V: TRBV28; D: -; CDR3: CASSPGKDRTDTQYF; DNA: TGTGCCAGCAGTCCGGGCAAGGATAGGACAGATACGCAGTATTTT
J: TRBJ2-7; size: -; V: TRBV19; D: -; CDR3: CASSPLPTEVPYEQYF; DNA: TGTGCCAGTAGTCCTCTTCCGACAGAAGTTCCCTACGAGCAGTACTTC
J: TRBJ2-3; size: -; V: TRBV10-3; D: -; CDR3: CAISESSYTDTQYF; DNA: TGTGCCATCAGTGAGTCGAGCTACACAGATACGCAGTATTTT
J: TRBJ2-7; size: -; V: TRBV4-1; D: TRBD1; CDR3: CASSQADRVHEQYF; DNA: TGCGCCAGCAGCCAGGCAGACAGGGTCCACGAGCAGTACTTC
J: TRBJ2-7; size: -; V: TRBV2; D: -; CDR3: CASSEAYEQYF; DNA: TGTGCCAGCAGTGAGGCTTACGAGCAGTACTTC
J: TRBJ2-1; size: -; V: TRBV5-1; D: TRBD2; CDR3: CASSSLGTVTGLRGTGGSYNEQFF; DNA: TGCGCCAGCAGCTCCCTTGGGACCGTCACCGGCCTAAGAGGGACGGGAGGGTCCTACAATGAGCAGTTCTTC
J: TRBJ2-7; size: -; V: TRBV30; D: TRBD2; CDR3: CACHTGGPHYEQYF; DNA: TGTGCCTGTCATACGGGAGGTCCACACTACGAGCAGTACTTC
J: TRBJ1-1; size: -; V: TRBV7-9; D: TRBD1; CDR3: CASSLAKGANTEAFF; DNA: TGTGCCAGCAGCTTAGCGAAGGGGGCCAACACTGAAGCTTTCTTT
J: TRBJ2-1; size: -; V: TRBV9; D: -; CDR3: CASSANRGQNEQFF; DNA: TGTGCCAGCAGCGCCAACCGGGGCCAAAATGAGCAGTTCTTC
J: TRBJ2-7; size: few; V: TRBV25-1; D: -; CDR3: CASSDRNRGYEQYF; DNA: TGTGCCAGCAGTGATAGGAACAGAGGATACGAGCAGTACTTC
J: TRBJ2-1; size: -; V: TRBV5-1; D: -; CDR3: CASSSSESYNEQFF; DNA: TGCGCCAGCAGTAGTAGCGAGTCCTACAATGAGCAGTTCTTC
J: TRBJ2-5; size: -; V: TRBV19; D: TRBD2; CDR3: CASSSREGLVGETQYF; DNA: TGTGCCAGTAGTTCCCGGGAGGGACTAGTTGGAGAGACCCAGTACTTC
J: TRBJ1-5; size: -; V: TRBV2; D: -; CDR3: CASSDTEPKVQPQHF; DNA: TGTGCCAGCAGTGATACGGAGCCCAAGGTCCAGCCCCAGCATTTT
J: TRBJ2-5; size: -; V: TRBV7-9; D: TRBD1; CDR3: CASSSGQGSSETQYF; DNA: TGTGCCAGCAGTTCGGGACAGGGATCCTCGGAGACCCAGTACTTC
J: TRBJ1-3; size: -; V: TRBV4-3; D: -; CDR3: CASSQESAVGNTIYF; DNA: TGCGCCAGCAGCCAAGAATCGGCAGTTGGAAACACCATATATTTT
J: TRBJ1-2; size: -; V: TRBV27; D: -; CDR3: CASIPSDKQGGYTF; DNA: TGTGCCAGCATCCCTTCGGACAAACAAGGTGGCTACACCTTC
J: TRBJ2-1; size: -; V: TRBV27; D: TRBD2; CDR3: CASRHKAGNNEQFF; DNA: TGTGCCAGCAGGCACAAAGCGGGAAACAATGAGCAGTTCTTC
J: TRBJ2-1; size: few; V: TRBV6-6; D: -; CDR3: CASSYDSSNEQFF; DNA: TGTGCCAGCAGTTACGACTCCTCCAATGAGCAGTTCTTC
J: TRBJ2-3; size: -; V: TRBV19; D: TRBD1; CDR3: CASSISGQGFADTQYF; DNA: TGTGCCAGTAGTATCTCCGGACAGGGGTTCGCAGATACGCAGTATTTT